This entry lists 14 T cell receptor beta chains sequenced from one sample in a study of T cells of healthy individuals. Each CDR3 protein is one row after TCRdb ran MiXCR on the 5' RACE reads. The sample contains fewer than 75,000 distinct CDR3 sequences, roughly 16% of which appear only once. The receptor set was obtained from a human donor in good health.

The chain employs TRBV3-1 and TRBJ2-1; TRBD2 matches 12 bases. Germline-derived CDR1 and CDR2 are LGHDT and YNNKEL (reference sequence). J was trimmed by 6 bases and V by 4 bases; bases with no gene match: 10. The CDR3 runs to 17 residues. CDR3 sequence: CASSPSRLAGAFNEQFF. CDR3 coding DNA: TGTGCCAGCAGCCCATCTAGACTAGCGGGAGCTTTCAATGAGCAGTTCTTC.

CDR3: CASSLLHEESEQYF. The CDR3 nucleotides read TGTGCCAGCAGCTTACTTCACGAGGAAAGCGAGCAGTACTTC. This sequence joins TRBV7-8 and TRBJ2-7; D not resolved. CDR1 is SGHVS and CDR2 is FQNEAQ in the germline V gene. Trimming removed 2 bases at V and 6 bases at J, with 14 bases between. CDR3 size: 14 residues. The entire variable domain, with the rest obtained from reference TRBV7-8 and TRBJ2-7, is as follows: GAGVSQSPRYKVAKRGQDVALRCDPISGHVSLFWYQQALGQGPEFLTYFQNEAQLDKSGLPSDRFFAERPEGSVSTLKIQRTQQEDSAVYLCASSLLHEESEQYFGPGTRLTVT.

The chain uses TRBV5-1 and TRBJ2-7; TRBD1 is a possible D gene (6 bases). The ends were cut back, 4 bases at V and 7 bases at J, with 18 bases in the middle. Germline V CDR1 and CDR2: SGHRS, YFSETQ. The CDR3 spans 14 residues. The CDR3 spells CASSLQLDSGEQYF. Here the CDR3 DNA reads TGCGCCAGCAGCCTTCAATTGGACAGTGGAGAGCAGTACTTC.

The CDR3, as DNA: TGTGCCAGCGGAGCAACTAATGAAAAACTGTTTTTT. Amino acids: CASGATNEKLFF. This rearrangement joins TRBV12-3 or TRBV12-4 to TRBJ1-4; D uncertain. This CDR3 region has 12 residues. The V gene lost 8 bases and the J gene lost 0 bases, with 4 bases spanning the gap.

A few counts support this clonotype. The chain uses TRBV10-3 and TRBJ2-5; TRBD2 might be the D (5 bases). Germline lookup yields CDR1 ENHRY and CDR2 SYGVKD. This CDR3 is built from 15 residues. Trimming removed 3 bases from V and 5 bases from J, with 16 bases in between. The CDR3 sequence: CAISDPGKRLETQYF. The CDR3, as DNA: TGTGCCATCAGTGATCCCGGGAAGCGACTGGAGACCCAGTACTTC.

This clonotype was observed a handful of times. This chain uses TRBV10-2 with TRBJ1-2; D may be TRBD1 (5 bases). The CDR3 length is 14 residues. The germline V gene encodes CDR1 WSHSY and CDR2 SAAADI. The V and J ends lost 0 bases and 8 bases respectively, with 13 bases between them. CDR3 nucleotides: TGCGCCAGCAGTGAGTCGGGGCAGTATTTAGGCTACACCTTC. This translates into CASSESGQYLGYTF.

There are a few counts of this clonotype. The V and J genes are TRBV27 and TRBJ2-1; 7 nucleotides agree with TRBD2. CDR1 and CDR2 from the germline V gene are MNHEY and SMNVEV (reference sequence). With V trimmed by 3 bases and J by 3 bases, 11 bases remained unmatched. This CDR3 comprises 17 residues. CDR3 residues: CASSLMVAGRNYNEQFF. The DNA for the CDR3 is TGTGCCAGCAGTTTGATGGTAGCGGGCCGGAACTACAATGAGCAGTTCTTC.

There are a few counts of this clonotype. CDR3 in DNA: TGTGCCAGCAGTTTATCGACGTGGGGCGTAGAGACCCAGTACTTC. Its protein is CASSLSTWGVETQYF. The rearrangement joins TRBV27 to TRBJ2-5; perhaps TRBD1 as D (5 bases). Per the germline V gene, CDR1 is MNHEY and CDR2 is SMNVEV (reference sequence). V lost 0 bases and J 4 bases, leaving 12 bases between the germline ends. This CDR3 spans 15 amino acids.

The V gene is TRBV10-3, the J gene TRBJ1-1; possibly TRBD1 for D (6 bases). The CDR3 is made up of 14 amino acids. Germline V gene lookup returns CDR1 ENHRY and CDR2 SYGVKD. The V end was cut by 4 bases, the J end by 4 bases, with 13 bases between. CDR3 in amino acids: CAISGRGAGTEAFF. The CDR3 DNA follows: TGTGCCATCAGTGGACGGGGGGCTGGCACTGAAGCTTTCTTT.

Many counts were recorded for this clonotype. The rearrangement links TRBV7-9 to TRBJ2-7, with a weak D call TRBD1 (5 bases). V gave up 6 bases and J gave up 9 bases, with 18 bases separating them. The CDR3 totals 13 residues. The germline V gene has CDR1 SEHNR and CDR2 FQNEAQ (reference sequence). Here the CDR3 DNA reads TGTGCCAGCAGTTCCCAGGCCACCCAGGGGCAGTACTTC. This gives the protein CASSSQATQGQYF.

This clonotype was seen many times. The genes are TRBV20-1 and TRBJ2-7; TRBD2 matches 11 bases. CDR3 length: 15 amino acids. Trimming cost V 2 bases and J 6 bases; bases outside gene matches: 9. In germline, CDR1 is DFQATT, CDR2 SNEGSKA (reference sequence). CDR3 nucleotides: TGCAGTGCTAGACCGGTAGCGGGAGGGACTAGCGAGCAGTACTTC. Amino acids: CSARPVAGGTSEQYF.

This clonotype occurred many times. The V call is TRBV6-1, the J call TRBJ2-2; no definite D call. Trimming left V 2 bases short and J 6 bases short, with 4 bases between. CDR1 is MNHNS and CDR2 is SASEGT in the germline V gene. This CDR3 is 12 amino acids long. CDR3 DNA sequence: TGTGCCAGCAGTGAACCCCCCGGGGAGCTGTTTTTT. Translating it yields CASSEPPGELFF.

This clonotype was recorded at least ten times. The chain uses TRBV5-1 and TRBJ2-1, with D perhaps matching TRBD1 (6 bases). The germline gives CDR1 SGHRS, CDR2 YFSETQ. V was pared by 1 base and J by 0 bases, with 8 bases between. CDR3 size: 15 residues. CDR3 sequence reads: CASSLTGSSYNEQFF. For the CDR3, the DNA is TGCGCCAGCAGCTTGACAGGGAGCTCCTACAATGAGCAGTTCTTC.

The sample holds many counts of this clonotype. The J gene is TRBJ1-2, the V gene TRBV7-9, with no clear D. V lost 1 base and J lost 7, with 16 bases in between. The CDR3 has 15 amino acids. The germline V gene encodes CDR1 SEHNR and CDR2 FQNEAQ (reference sequence). The CDR3 coding sequence is TGTGCCAGCAGCTTAGATTTATCTCGGGGATCTGGCTACACCTTC. Its translation: CASSLDLSRGSGYTF.